The rows below give T cell receptor beta chains drawn from one sample of a study of beta chain features in type 1 diabetes. Using immunoSEQ multiplex PCR, the repertoire was profiled, and TCRdb retains in-frame clones only, with some absent. The data show hundreds of thousands of clones, approximately 30% seen once. The specimen was naive CD4+ T cells from blood. The receptors derive from a man aged 18 to 30 in good health. Both conserved end residues are part of each CDR3. The order of the fields is CDR3 protein, J gene, V gene.

CASSVESGGQYF	TRBJ2-7	TRBV9
CASSAHRLLGTQYF	TRBJ2-3	TRBV9
CASSQRVQANYGYTF	TRBJ1-2	TRBV4-3
CASSLPGRNEQFF	TRBJ2-1	TRBV7-9
CAWSVRLAGYNEQFF	TRBJ2-1	TRBV30
CASSPGADRGGNEQFF	TRBJ2-1	TRBV7-2
CAWSKERPFNQPQHF	TRBJ1-5	TRBV30
CASSLIIRGSGGEQYF	TRBJ2-7	TRBV5-1
CASNGPYEQYF	TRBJ2-7	TRBV2
CASSFRREGYEQYF	TRBJ2-7	TRBV6-6
CAWSLGAGELFF	TRBJ2-2	TRBV30
CASSVSGDYGYTF	TRBJ1-2	TRBV9
CAWSGRGAPTDTQYF	TRBJ2-3	TRBV30
CASSEAQGKNIQYF	TRBJ2-4	TRBV2